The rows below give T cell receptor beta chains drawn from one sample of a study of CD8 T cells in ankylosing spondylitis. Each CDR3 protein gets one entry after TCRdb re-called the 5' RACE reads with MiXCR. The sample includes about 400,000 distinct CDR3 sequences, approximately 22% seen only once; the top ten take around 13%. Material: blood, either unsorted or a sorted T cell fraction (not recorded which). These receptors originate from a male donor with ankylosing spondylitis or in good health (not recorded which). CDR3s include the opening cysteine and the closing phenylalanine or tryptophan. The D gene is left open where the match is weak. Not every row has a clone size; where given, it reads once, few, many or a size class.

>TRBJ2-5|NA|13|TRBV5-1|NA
CASSETTGQTQYF
TGCGCCAGCAGCGAGACAACAGGGCAGACCCAGTACTTC
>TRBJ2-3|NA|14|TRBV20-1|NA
CSARIEVRTDTQYF
TGCAGTGCTCGAATAGAGGTCCGCACAGATACGCAGTATTTT
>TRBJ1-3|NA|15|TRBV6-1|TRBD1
CASSGQASSGNTIYF
TGTGCCAGCAGCGGACAGGCTAGCTCTGGAAACACCATATATTTT
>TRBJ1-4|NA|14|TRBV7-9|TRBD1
CASSSTGVGEKLFF
TGTGCCAGCAGTTCAACAGGGGTGGGTGAAAAACTGTTTTTT
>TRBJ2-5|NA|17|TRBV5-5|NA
CASSPYPGFSGGETQYF
TGTGCCAGCAGCCCTTACCCGGGTTTTTCGGGTGGAGAGACCCAGTACTTC
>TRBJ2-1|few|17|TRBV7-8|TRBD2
CASSLPVPSGVYNEQFF
TGTGCCAGCAGCTTACCCGTGCCTAGCGGGGTCTACAATGAGCAGTTCTTC
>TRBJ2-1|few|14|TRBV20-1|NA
CSPRAPPTYNEQFF
TGCAGTCCCCGAGCGCCTCCAACCTACAATGAGCAGTTCTTC
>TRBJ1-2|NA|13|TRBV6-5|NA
CASSYRGRYGYTF
TGTGCCAGCAGTTACCGGGGGCGCTATGGCTACACCTTC
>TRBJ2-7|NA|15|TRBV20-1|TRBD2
CSARDTGGSSYEQYF
TGCAGTGCTAGAGATACGGGGGGGAGCTCCTACGAGCAGTACTTC
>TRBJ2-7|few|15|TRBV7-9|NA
CASTPGRDRSYEQYF
TGTGCCAGCACCCCCGGCAGGGATCGCTCCTACGAGCAGTACTTC
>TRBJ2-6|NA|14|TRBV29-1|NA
CSVAGSSGANVLTF
TGCAGCGTTGCCGGATCCTCTGGGGCCAACGTCCTGACTTTC
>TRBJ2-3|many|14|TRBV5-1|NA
CASSLVLATDTQYF
TGCGCCAGCAGCTTGGTACTAGCAACAGATACGCAGTATTTT
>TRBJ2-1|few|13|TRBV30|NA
CAWNPGAWDEQFF
TGTGCCTGGAACCCGGGGGCCTGGGATGAGCAGTTCTTC
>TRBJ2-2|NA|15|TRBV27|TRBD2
CASTSGGASTGELFF
TGTGCCAGCACTAGCGGGGGGGCAAGCACCGGGGAGCTGTTTTTT
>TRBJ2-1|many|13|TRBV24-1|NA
CATSDGTYNEQFF
TGTGCCACCAGTGATGGGACCTACAATGAGCAGTTCTTC
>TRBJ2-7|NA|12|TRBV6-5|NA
CASSKTAYEQYF
TGTGCCAGCAGTAAGACAGCCTACGAGCAGTACTTC
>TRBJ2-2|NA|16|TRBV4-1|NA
CASSNQGWGKSGELFF
TGCGCCAGCAGCAACCAGGGATGGGGGAAATCCGGGGAGCTGTTTTTT
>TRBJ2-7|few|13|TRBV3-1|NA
CASSPQGSYEQYF
TGTGCCAGCAGCCCTCAGGGTTCCTACGAGCAGTACTTC
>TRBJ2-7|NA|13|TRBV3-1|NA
CASSIGPAYEQYF
TGTGCCAGCAGCATCGGACCGGCCTACGAGCAGTACTTC
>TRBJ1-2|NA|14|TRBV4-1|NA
CASSQVSQDDGYTF
TGCGCCAGCAGCCAAGTATCCCAGGACGATGGCTACACCTTC
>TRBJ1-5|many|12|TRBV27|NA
CASSKGGQPQHF
TGTGCCAGCAGTAAAGGAGGTCAGCCCCAGCATTTT
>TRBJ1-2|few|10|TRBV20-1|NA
CSARPWTYTF
TGCAGTGCTAGACCGTGGACCTACACCTTC
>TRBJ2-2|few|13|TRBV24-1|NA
CATMASPTGELFF
TGTGCCACCATGGCCTCGCCAACCGGGGAGCTGTTTTTT
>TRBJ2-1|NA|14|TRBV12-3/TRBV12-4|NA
CASSSTTAYGEQFF
TGTGCCAGCAGTTCCACGACAGCTTACGGTGAGCAGTTCTTC
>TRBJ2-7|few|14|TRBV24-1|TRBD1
CATSDSGTGNEQYF
TGTGCCACCAGTGATTCCGGGACAGGGAACGAGCAGTACTTC
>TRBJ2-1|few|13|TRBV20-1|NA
CSAPGVSYNEQFF
TGCAGCGCCCCGGGGGTATCCTACAATGAGCAGTTCTTC
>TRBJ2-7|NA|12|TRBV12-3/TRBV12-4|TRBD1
CASSPETGKQYF
TGTGCCAGCAGTCCTGAGACAGGGAAGCAGTACTTC
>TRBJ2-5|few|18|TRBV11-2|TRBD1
CASSLDPHLGQGGETQYF
TGTGCCAGCAGCTTAGATCCCCACTTGGGACAGGGTGGGGAGACCCAGTACTTC
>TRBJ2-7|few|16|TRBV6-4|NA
CASAKPVGTKRYEQYF
TGTGCCAGCGCCAAACCCGTAGGGACAAAGCGCTACGAGCAGTACTTC
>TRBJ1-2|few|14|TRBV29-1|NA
CSAAGTDSFYGYTF
TGCAGCGCCGCCGGGACGGATTCCTTCTATGGCTACACCTTC
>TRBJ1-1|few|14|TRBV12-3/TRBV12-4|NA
CASSTRGENTEAFF
TGTGCCAGCAGTACCAGGGGCGAAAACACTGAAGCTTTCTTT
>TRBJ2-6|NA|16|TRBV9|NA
CASSALTGTGANVLTF
TGTGCCAGCAGCGCCCTCACAGGGACTGGGGCCAACGTCCTGACTTTC
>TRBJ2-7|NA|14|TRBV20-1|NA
CSAPAPERRDEQYF
TGCAGTGCCCCCGCCCCTGAGAGGAGAGACGAGCAGTACTTC
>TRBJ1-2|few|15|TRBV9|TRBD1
CASSAGDRAGDGYTF
TGTGCCAGCAGCGCCGGGGACAGGGCAGGAGATGGCTACACCTTC
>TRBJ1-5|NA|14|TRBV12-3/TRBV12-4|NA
CASKAGTNNQPQHF
TGTGCCAGCAAAGCCGGGACGAACAATCAGCCCCAGCATTTT
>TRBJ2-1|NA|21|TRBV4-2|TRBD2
CASSQDTPLAGGPSVYNEQFF
TGTGCCAGCAGCCAAGATACCCCTCTAGCGGGGGGGCCTTCCGTTTACAATGAGCAGTTCTTC
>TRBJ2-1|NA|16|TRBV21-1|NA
CASSKGPGRPYNEQFF
TGTGCCAGCAGCAAAGGCCCAGGGAGACCCTACAATGAGCAGTTCTTC
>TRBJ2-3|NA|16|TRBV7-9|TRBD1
CASSPPGTGGLDTQYF
TGTGCCAGCAGCCCCCCCGGGACAGGGGGTCTGGATACGCAGTATTTT
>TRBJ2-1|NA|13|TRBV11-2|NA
CASGGAGYNEQFF
TGTGCCAGCGGGGGGGCGGGATACAATGAGCAGTTCTTC
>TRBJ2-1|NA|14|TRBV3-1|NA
CASSWGASYNEQFF
TGTGCCAGCAGCTGGGGGGCGTCCTACAATGAGCAGTTCTTC
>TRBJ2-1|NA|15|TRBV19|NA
CASSSLPEEYNEQFF
TGTGCCAGTAGTAGCTTGCCAGAAGAATACAATGAGCAGTTCTTC
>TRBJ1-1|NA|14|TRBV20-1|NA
CSARDVRGYTEAFF
TGCAGTGCTAGAGATGTCCGGGGTTACACTGAAGCTTTCTTT
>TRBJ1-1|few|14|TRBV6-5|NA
CASSYGDGTTEAFF
TGTGCCAGCAGTTACGGGGACGGCACCACTGAAGCTTTCTTT
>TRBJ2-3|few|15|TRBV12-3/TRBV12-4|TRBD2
CASTLSGTYTDTQYF
TGTGCCAGCACCCTTAGCGGGACCTACACAGATACGCAGTATTTT
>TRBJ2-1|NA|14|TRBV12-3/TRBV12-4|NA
CASSFETAYNEQFF
TGTGCCAGCAGTTTCGAGACAGCTTACAATGAGCAGTTCTTC
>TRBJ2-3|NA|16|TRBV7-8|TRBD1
CASSLVGRGNTDTQYF
TGTGCCAGCAGCTTAGTGGGCAGGGGGAACACAGATACGCAGTATTTT
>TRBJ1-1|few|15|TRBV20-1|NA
CSARGGAALNTEAFF
TGCAGTGCTAGAGGAGGGGCAGCCCTGAACACTGAAGCTTTCTTT
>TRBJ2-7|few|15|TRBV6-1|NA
CASSGLGAFSGEQYF
TGTGCCAGCAGTGGATTGGGGGCATTCAGTGGCGAGCAGTACTTC
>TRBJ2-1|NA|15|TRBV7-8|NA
CASSPLRGPTNEQFF
TGTGCCAGCAGCCCGTTGCGGGGGCCCACCAATGAGCAGTTCTTC
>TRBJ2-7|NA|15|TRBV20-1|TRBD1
CSAQGPGTGSYEQYF
TGCAGTGCCCAAGGACCAGGGACAGGGTCCTACGAGCAGTACTTC
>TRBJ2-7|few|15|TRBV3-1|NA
CASSHTAGVSYEQYF
TGTGCCAGCAGCCATACAGCGGGTGTCTCCTACGAGCAGTACTTC
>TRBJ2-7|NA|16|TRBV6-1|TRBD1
CASTLQGTGGPYEQYF
TGTGCCAGCACCCTACAGGGGACAGGGGGACCCTACGAGCAGTACTTC
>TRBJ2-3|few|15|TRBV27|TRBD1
CASSGGQGISDTQYF
TGTGCCAGTTCGGGGGGACAGGGGATAAGTGATACGCAGTATTTT
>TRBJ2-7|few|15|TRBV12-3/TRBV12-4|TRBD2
CASSFSIAGDYEQYF
TGTGCCAGCAGTTTTAGTATAGCGGGCGACTACGAGCAGTACTTC
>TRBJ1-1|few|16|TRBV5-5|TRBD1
CASSLTDRGGNTEAFF
TGTGCCAGCAGCTTGACGGACAGGGGAGGGAACACTGAAGCTTTCTTT